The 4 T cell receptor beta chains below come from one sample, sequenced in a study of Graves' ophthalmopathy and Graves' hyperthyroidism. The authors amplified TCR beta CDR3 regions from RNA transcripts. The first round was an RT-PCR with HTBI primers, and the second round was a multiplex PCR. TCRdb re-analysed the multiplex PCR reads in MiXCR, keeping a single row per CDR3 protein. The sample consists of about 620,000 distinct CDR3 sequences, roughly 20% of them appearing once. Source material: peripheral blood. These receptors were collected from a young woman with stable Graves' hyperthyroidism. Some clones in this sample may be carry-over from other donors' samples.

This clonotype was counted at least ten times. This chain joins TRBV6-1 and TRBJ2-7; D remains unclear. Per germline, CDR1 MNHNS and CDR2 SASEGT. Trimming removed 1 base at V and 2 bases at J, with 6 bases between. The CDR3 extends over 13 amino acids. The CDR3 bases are TGTGCCAGCAGTGAAGTTCCTACCTACGAGCAGTACTTC. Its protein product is CASSEVPTYEQYF.

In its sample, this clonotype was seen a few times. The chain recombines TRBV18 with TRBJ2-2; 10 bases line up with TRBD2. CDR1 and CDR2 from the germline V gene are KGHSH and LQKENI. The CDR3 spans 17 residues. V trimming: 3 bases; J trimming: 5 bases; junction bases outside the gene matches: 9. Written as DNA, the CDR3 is TGTGCCAGCTCACCGAAAGCGGGGGGGCCACGGACCGGGGAGCTGTTTTTT. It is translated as CASSPKAGGPRTGELFF.

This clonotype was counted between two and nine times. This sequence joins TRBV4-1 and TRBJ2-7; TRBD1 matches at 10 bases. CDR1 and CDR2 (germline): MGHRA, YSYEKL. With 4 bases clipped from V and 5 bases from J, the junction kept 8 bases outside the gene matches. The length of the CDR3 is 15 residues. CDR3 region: CASSLRTGGDHEQYF. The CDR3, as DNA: TGCGCCAGCAGCCTAAGGACAGGGGGTGATCACGAGCAGTACTTC.

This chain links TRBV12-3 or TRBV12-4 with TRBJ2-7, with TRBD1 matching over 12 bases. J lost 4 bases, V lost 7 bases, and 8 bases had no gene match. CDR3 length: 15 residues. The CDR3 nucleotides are TGTGCCAGCACCAGAGGGACAGGGGGCAGGTACGAGCAGTACTTC. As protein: CASTRGTGGRYEQYF.